This TCR beta chain was recorded in a study of T cells in localized non-small cell lung cancer. Using immunoSEQ multiplex PCR, the repertoire was profiled, and TCRdb retains in-frame clones only, with some absent. The data contain over a thousand clones, roughly 29% of them singletons. V was clipped by 3 bases and J by 6 bases; unmatched bases: 9. This CDR3 has 15 residues. Germline V gives CDR1 SGHNT, CDR2 YENEEA. This clone has more than one count but fewer than ten. The gene calls are TRBV11-3 and TRBJ1-1; 8 bases match TRBD1. The source was normal lung tissue next to the tumor, collected before any cancer treatment. This sequence originates from a female donor of 60 years or more with stage I lung adenocarcinoma. The DNA of the CDR3 is TGTGCCAGCAGCTTTAGTCAGGGGGCGGGGGCTGAAGCTTTCTTT. Translated, it gives CASSFSQGAGAEAFF.